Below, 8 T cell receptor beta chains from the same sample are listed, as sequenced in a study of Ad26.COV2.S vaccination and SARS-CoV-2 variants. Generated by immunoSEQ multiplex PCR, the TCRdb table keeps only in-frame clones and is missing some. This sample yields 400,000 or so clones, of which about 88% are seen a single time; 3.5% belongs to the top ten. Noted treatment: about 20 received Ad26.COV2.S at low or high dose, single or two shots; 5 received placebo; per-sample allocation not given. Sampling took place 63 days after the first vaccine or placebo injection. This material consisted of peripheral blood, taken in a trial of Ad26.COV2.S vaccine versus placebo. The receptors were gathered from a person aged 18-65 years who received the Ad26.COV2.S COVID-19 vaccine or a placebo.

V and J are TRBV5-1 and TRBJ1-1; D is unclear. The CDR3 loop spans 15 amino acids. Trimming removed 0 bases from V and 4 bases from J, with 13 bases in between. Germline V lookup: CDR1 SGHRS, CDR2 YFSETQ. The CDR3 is CASSLDGYEGTEAFF. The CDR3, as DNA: TGCGCCAGCAGCTTGGATGGGTATGAGGGCACTGAAGCTTTCTTT. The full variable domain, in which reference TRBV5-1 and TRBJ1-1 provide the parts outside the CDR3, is KAGVTQTPRYLIKTRGQQVTLSCSPISGHRSVSWYQQTPGQGLQFLFEYFSETQRNKGNFPGRFSGRQFSNSRSEMNVSTLELGDSALYLCASSLDGYEGTEAFFGQGTRLTVV.

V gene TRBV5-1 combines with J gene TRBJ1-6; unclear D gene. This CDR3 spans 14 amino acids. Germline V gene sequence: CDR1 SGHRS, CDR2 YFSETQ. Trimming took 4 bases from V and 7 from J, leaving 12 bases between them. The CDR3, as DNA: TGCGCCAGCAGCCGAAAGGGTAACAATTCACCCCTCCACTTT. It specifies CASSRKGNNSPLHF.

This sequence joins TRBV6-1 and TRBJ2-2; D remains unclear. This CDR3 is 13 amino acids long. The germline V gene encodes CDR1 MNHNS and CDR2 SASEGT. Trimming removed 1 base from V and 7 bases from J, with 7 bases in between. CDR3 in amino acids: CASSEGAYGELFF. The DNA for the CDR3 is TGTGCCAGCAGTGAAGGCGCCTACGGGGAGCTGTTTTTT.

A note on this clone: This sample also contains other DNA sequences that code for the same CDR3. CDR3 DNA: TGTGCCAGCAGTTTAGGAGGGCCCGGGGAGCTGTTTTTT. As protein: CASSLGGPGELFF. This chain joins TRBV12-3 or TRBV12-4 and TRBJ2-2; maybe TRBD2 (5 bases). Trimming pared 1 base from V and 6 bases from J, leaving 6 bases between. This CDR3 has 13 amino acids.

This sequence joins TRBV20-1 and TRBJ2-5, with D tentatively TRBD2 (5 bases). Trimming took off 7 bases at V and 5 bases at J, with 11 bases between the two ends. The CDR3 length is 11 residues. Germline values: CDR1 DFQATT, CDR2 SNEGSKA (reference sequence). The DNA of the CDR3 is TGCAGTGGATCTGGCGGGGAGACCCAGTACTTC. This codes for CSGSGGETQYF.

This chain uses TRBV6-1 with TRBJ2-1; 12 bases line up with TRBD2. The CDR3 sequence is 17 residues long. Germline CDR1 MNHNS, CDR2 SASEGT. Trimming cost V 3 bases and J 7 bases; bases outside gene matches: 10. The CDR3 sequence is CASSDASGGAERNEQFF. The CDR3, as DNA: TGTGCCAGCAGTGATGCTAGCGGGGGGGCCGAGAGGAATGAGCAGTTCTTC.

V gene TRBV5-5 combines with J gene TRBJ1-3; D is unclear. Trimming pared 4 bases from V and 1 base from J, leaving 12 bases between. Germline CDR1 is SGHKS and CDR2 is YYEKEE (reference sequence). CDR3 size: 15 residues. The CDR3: CASSTSGLSGNTIYF. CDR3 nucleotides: TGTGCCAGCAGCACAAGTGGTCTGTCTGGAAACACCATATATTTT.

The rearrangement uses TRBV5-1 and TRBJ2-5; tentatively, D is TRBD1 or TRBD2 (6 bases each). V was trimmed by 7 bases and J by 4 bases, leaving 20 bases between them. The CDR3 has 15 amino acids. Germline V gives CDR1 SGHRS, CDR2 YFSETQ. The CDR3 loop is CASHSSGAERETQYF. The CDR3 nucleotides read TGCGCCAGCCACTCATCGGGGGCTGAGAGAGAGACCCAGTACTTC.